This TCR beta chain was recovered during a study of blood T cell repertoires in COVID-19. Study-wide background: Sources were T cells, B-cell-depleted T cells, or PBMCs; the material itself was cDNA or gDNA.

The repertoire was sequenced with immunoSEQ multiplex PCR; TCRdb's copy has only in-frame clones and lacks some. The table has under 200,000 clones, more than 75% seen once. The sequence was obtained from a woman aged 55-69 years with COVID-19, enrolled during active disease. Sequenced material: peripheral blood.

This chain's CDR3 is CATSRDPQGSNYGYTF. For the CDR3, the DNA is TGTGCCACCAGCAGAGATCCCCAGGGCTCTAACTATGGCTACACCTTC. The V call is TRBV15, the J call TRBJ1-2, with TRBD1 as a possible D gene (5 bases). Trimming left V 0 bases short and J 0 bases short, with 11 bases between. Germline CDR1 is LNHNV and CDR2 is YYDKDF (reference sequence). The CDR3 contains 16 residues.